One and the same sample provided the 16 T cell receptor beta chains below, sequenced in a study of early T cells in non-severe SARS-CoV-2 infection. TCRdb passed the 5' RACE reads through MiXCR, listing each CDR3 protein once. Of 40,000 to 50,000 distinct CDR3 sequences listed, roughly 7.1% are singletons. Material for sequencing was whole blood. These receptors all come from an adult who was a healthcare worker with PCR-confirmed SARS-CoV-2 infection or an uninfected control (not recorded which).

The rearrangement uses TRBV6-1 and TRBJ2-7; 7 bases are a match to TRBD1. The germline V gene has CDR1 MNHNS and CDR2 SASEGT. The CDR3 totals 14 residues. The ends lost 7 bases at V and 3 bases at J; junction bases unmatched: 9. CDR3 loop: CASNLRDSHYEQYF. The CDR3 DNA is TGTGCCAGCAATCTACGGGACAGCCACTACGAGCAGTACTTC.

This chain joins TRBV3-1 and TRBJ2-7, with D maybe TRBD1 (6 bases). With 5 bases removed from V and 1 base from J, the gap between germline ends came to 12 bases. Germline assignment: CDR1 LGHDT and CDR2 YNNKEL (reference sequence). The CDR3 loop spans 14 amino acids. The CDR3 nucleotides are TGTGCCAGCAGCTCTCGACAGGATTCCTACGAGCAGTACTTC. Amino acids: CASSSRQDSYEQYF.

This clonotype was counted only a few times. The V and J genes are TRBV18 and TRBJ1-2; D is undetermined. Germline values: CDR1 KGHSH, CDR2 LQKENI. This CDR3 has 13 amino acids. Trimming pared 2 bases from V and 5 bases from J, leaving 9 bases between. The CDR3 here is CASSPSAEYGYTF. In DNA form, the CDR3 reads TGTGCCAGCTCACCAAGTGCAGAGTATGGCTACACCTTC.

This clonotype has a count of ten or more. At one of its ends the junction is not consistent with the germline gene, which may arise from a read error. The chain employs TRBV7-9 and TRBJ1-1; tentatively, D is TRBD1 (5 bases). Germline assignment: CDR1 SEHNR and CDR2 FQNEAQ (reference sequence). This CDR3 contains 11 residues. CDR3 region: CASSLEVGGLF. The CDR3 nucleotides are TGTGCCAGCAGCTTAGAGGTTGGGGGACTCTTT. Full variable domain (outside the CDR3, taken from reference TRBV7-9 and TRBJ1-1): DTGVSQNPRHKITKRGQNVTFRCDPISEHNRLYWYRQTLGQGPEFLTYFQNEAQLEKSRLLSDRFSAERPKGSFSTLEIQRTEQGDSAMYLCASSLEVGGLFGQGTRLTVV.

This clonotype was detected ten times or more. This chain uses TRBV11-2 with TRBJ1-2; 7 nucleotides line up with TRBD1. The CDR3 is 17 residues long. The ends lost 1 base at V and 6 bases at J; junction bases unmatched: 14. Germline CDR1 SGHAT, CDR2 FQNNGV. Here the CDR3 reads CASSLGPTGTFFDGYTF. The CDR3 nucleotides are TGTGCCAGCAGCTTAGGGCCGACAGGGACCTTCTTCGATGGCTACACCTTC. Filled out from reference TRBV11-2 and TRBJ1-2, the complete variable domain reads EAGVAQSPRYKIIEKRQSVAFWCNPISGHATLYWYQQILGQGPKLLIQFQNNGVVDDSQLPKDRFSAERLKGVDSTLKIQPAKLEDSAVYLCASSLGPTGTFFDGYTFGSGTRLTVV.

This clonotype has a handful of counts. The gene calls are TRBV7-9 and TRBJ2-7, with D possibly being TRBD2 (6 bases). CDR3 length: 15 amino acids. The germline V gene has CDR1 SEHNR and CDR2 FQNEAQ (reference sequence). V was cut by 1 base and J by 3 bases, with 13 bases left in between. CDR3 loop: CASSLVGGGIYEQYF. In DNA form, the CDR3 reads TGTGCCAGCAGCTTAGTTGGGGGAGGTATCTACGAGCAGTACTTC.

The table lists this clonotype with a few counts. The rearrangement links TRBV12-3 or TRBV12-4 to TRBJ1-2, with 7 bases matching TRBD1. Trimming removed 2 bases from V and 0 bases from J; junction bases left unmatched: 3. This CDR3 comprises 15 residues. CDR3 protein: CASSLRGGTNYGYTF. The CDR3 region has the DNA TGTGCCAGCAGTTTACGAGGGGGCACTAACTATGGCTACACCTTC.

This clonotype was counted a few times. The chain is built from TRBV4-3 and TRBJ2-7; 7 bases align to TRBD1. Germline loops: CDR1 LGHNA, CDR2 YSLEER. The CDR3 consists of 14 residues. The ends lost 4 bases at V and 4 bases at J; junction bases unmatched: 7. Here the CDR3 DNA reads TGCGCCAGCAGCCCCTGGACAGGAGTATACGAGCAGTACTTC. Its protein product is CASSPWTGVYEQYF.

This clonotype has ten or more counts. The chain carries TRBV19 and TRBJ1-5, with TRBD1 matching over 7 bases. The CDR3 loop spans 16 amino acids. CDR1 is LNHDA and CDR2 is SQIVND in the germline V gene (reference sequence). With 4 bases clipped from V and 0 bases from J, the junction kept 6 bases outside the gene matches. The CDR3 spells CASSTTGRNSNQPQHF. CDR3 coding DNA: TGTGCCAGTAGTACGACAGGGAGAAATAGCAATCAGCCCCAGCATTTT.

This clonotype was picked up a small number of times. The CDR3 DNA sequence: TGTGCCAGCAGTTGGACAGGGGCGGACACAGATACGCAGTATTTT. Translating it yields CASSWTGADTDTQYF. This chain links TRBV6-2 or TRBV6-3 with TRBJ2-3; 9 bases are a match to TRBD1. Germline V gives CDR1 MNHEY, CDR2 SVGEGT. V lost 4 bases, J lost 2 bases, and 4 bases stayed unmatched. The CDR3 is 15 residues long.

This clonotype was seen at least ten times. J is TRBJ2-7 and V is TRBV6-1, with TRBD1 matching over 8 bases. V was pared by 4 bases and J by 6 bases, with 11 bases of the junction left unmatched. The CDR3 has 15 amino acids. Germline V CDR1 and CDR2: MNHNS, SASEGT. CDR3 in DNA: TGTGCCAGCAGTGTAACGACAGGGGTCGTGGCCGAGCAGTACTTC. Translated, it gives CASSVTTGVVAEQYF.

This clonotype was seen ten or more times. The chain recombines TRBV19 with TRBJ2-1; D call uncertain. The CDR3 covers 14 residues. CDR1 LNHDA and CDR2 SQIVND come from the germline V gene (reference sequence). Trimming stripped 7 bases from V and 4 bases from J, with 14 bases between. Here the CDR3 reads CASKPGMVYNEQFF. DNA for the CDR3: TGTGCCAGTAAGCCGGGTATGGTATACAATGAGCAGTTCTTC.

This clonotype has a handful of counts. J is TRBJ1-1 and V is TRBV6-5; possible D gene TRBD1, 6 bases. Trimming shortened V by 0 bases and J by 5 bases, and 16 bases separated the two germline ends. Germline loops: CDR1 MNHEY, CDR2 SVGAGI. The CDR3 extends over 16 amino acids. The CDR3 region has the DNA TGTGCCAGCAGTTACTCGGCCACGGGAGGGGGGACTGAAGCTTTCTTT. Its protein product is CASSYSATGGGTEAFF.

There are a few counts of this clonotype. The rearrangement joins TRBV7-9 to TRBJ2-7, with D unresolved. Germline V gene lookup returns CDR1 SEHNR and CDR2 FQNEAQ (reference sequence). The CDR3 contains 12 residues. V shed 5 bases and J shed 4 bases, with 9 bases lying between them. CDR3 amino acids: CASSRLGYEQYF. The CDR3 coding sequence is TGTGCCAGCAGCCGCCTTGGATACGAGCAGTACTTC.

The chain recombines TRBV29-1 with TRBJ2-2; D may be TRBD2 (6 bases). CDR3 length: 14 residues. V shed 4 bases and J shed 7 bases, with 16 bases lying between them. Germline CDR1 is SQVTM and CDR2 is ANQGSEA. Here the CDR3 DNA reads TGCAGCGTTGCAGTGGCCAGGGAGGTCGGGGAGCTGTTTTTT. Translation: CSVAVAREVGELFF.

The sample holds a few counts of this clonotype. V gene TRBV2 combines with J gene TRBJ1-2; TRBD1 is a possible D gene (6 bases). CDR3 length: 12 amino acids. The V gene's germline CDR1 is SNHLY and CDR2 FYNNEI. Trimming stripped 7 bases from V and 4 bases from J, with 10 bases between. The CDR3 sequence is CASTGQTYGYTF. The CDR3 nucleotides read TGTGCCAGCACCGGACAGACCTATGGCTACACCTTC.